A selection of T cell receptor beta chains follows, all from one sample in a study of Graves' ophthalmopathy and Graves' hyperthyroidism. From the multiplex PCR reads, TCRdb called clonotypes with MiXCR, one entry per CDR3 protein. The profile shows under 800,000 distinct CDR3 sequences, about 20% of them singletons. Sequenced input: peripheral blood. These receptors all stem from a woman aged 18-30 years with stable Graves' hyperthyroidism. Some clones in this sample may be carry-over from other donors' samples. Both conserved end residues are trimmed from each CDR3. Fields, in order: V gene, J gene, CDR3 protein.

TRBV6-1	TRBJ2-7	ASSRQGTGYEQY
TRBV12-3/TRBV12-4	TRBJ2-5	ASTGQDGETQY
TRBV28	TRBJ1-2	ASTGSWGIYGYT
TRBV6-1	TRBJ1-5	ASSNTGGDQPQH
TRBV6-5	TRBJ1-1	ASSSVGTGTAEAF
TRBV20-1	TRBJ1-1	SARQSNTEAF
TRBV4-2	TRBJ1-2	ASSQDNLYGYT
TRBV9	TRBJ1-1	ASSRDEANTEAF
TRBV6-2/TRBV6-3	TRBJ2-5	ASSRRGQGETQY
TRBV7-2	TRBJ2-5	ASSLQGGVEETQY
TRBV11-2	TRBJ1-5	ASSLWSGGRGNQPQH
TRBV9	TRBJ2-5	ASSGGGQGQETQY
TRBV13	TRBJ2-5	ASSRRQPLQETQY
TRBV7-9	TRBJ1-1	ASSPALNTEAF
TRBV11-1	TRBJ2-7	ASSKSGTGLGGEQY